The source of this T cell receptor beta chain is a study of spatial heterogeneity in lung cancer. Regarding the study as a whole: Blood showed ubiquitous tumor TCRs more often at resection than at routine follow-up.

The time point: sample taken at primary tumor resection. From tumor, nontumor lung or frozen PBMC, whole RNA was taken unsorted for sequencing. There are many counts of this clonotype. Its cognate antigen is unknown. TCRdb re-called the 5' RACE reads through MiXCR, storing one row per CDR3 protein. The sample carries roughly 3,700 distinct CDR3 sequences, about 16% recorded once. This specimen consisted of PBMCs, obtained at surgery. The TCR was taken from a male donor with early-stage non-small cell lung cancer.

The CDR3: CSVWDMEYNEQFF. The CDR3, as DNA: TGCAGCGTCTGGGACATGGAATACAATGAGCAGTTCTTC. The chain employs TRBV29-1 and TRBJ2-1, with a tentative D call TRBD1 (6 bases). V was clipped by 6 bases and J by 4 bases, with 13 bases between them. The CDR3 is 13 amino acids. Germline CDR1 is SQVTM and CDR2 is ANQGSEA.